This T cell receptor (beta chain) was captured by sequencing in a study of blood T cell repertoires in COVID-19. The CDR3 covers 15 residues. Germline assignment: CDR1 SGHRS and CDR2 YFSETQ. J gave up 7 bases and V 3 bases, and 10 bases lay outside the gene matches. Assay used: immunoSEQ multiplex PCR; TCRdb lists only in-frame clones, some missing. Here the sample spans about 150,000 clones, 88% being singletons. The chain recombines TRBV5-1 with TRBJ2-7, with 10 bases that match TRBD2. Sequenced: peripheral blood. This clonotype was sampled from a man aged 50-59 years who had recovered from COVID-19. CDR3 DNA: TGCGCCAGCAGCTCCTCTAGCGGGAGAGCGTGGGAGCAGTACTTC. This codes for CASSSSSGRAWEQYF.